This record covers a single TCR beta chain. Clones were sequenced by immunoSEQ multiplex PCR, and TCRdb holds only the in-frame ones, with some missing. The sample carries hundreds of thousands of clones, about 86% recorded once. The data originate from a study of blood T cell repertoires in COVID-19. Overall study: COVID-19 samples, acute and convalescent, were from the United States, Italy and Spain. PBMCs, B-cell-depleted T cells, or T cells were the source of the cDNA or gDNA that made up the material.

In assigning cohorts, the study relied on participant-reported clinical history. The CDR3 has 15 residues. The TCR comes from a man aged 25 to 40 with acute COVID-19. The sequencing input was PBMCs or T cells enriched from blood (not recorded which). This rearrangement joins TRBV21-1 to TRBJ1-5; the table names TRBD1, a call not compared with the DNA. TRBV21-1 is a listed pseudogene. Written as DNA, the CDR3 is TGTGCCAGCAGCAACCAGGGGGCGCGCAATCAGCCCCAGCATTTT. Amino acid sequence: CASSNQGARNQPQHF.